This TCR beta chain was sequenced for a study of CD8 T cells in ankylosing spondylitis. Study-level points and caveats: Blood from ankylosing spondylitis patients appeared to carry a characteristic roughly eight-variant TCR beta motif. Disease-linked clones were reportedly significantly enriched in matched ankylosing spondylitis synovial fluid.

The table lists this clonotype with a few counts. As yet, its antigen is unknown. Germline V gene sequence: CDR1 MNHEY, CDR2 SVGEGT. This CDR3 spans 13 amino acids. Trimming cost V 6 bases and J 2 bases, with 9 bases left between them. For TCR beta, libraries came from quantitative 5'-RACE with molecular barcodes. In TCRdb, the 5' RACE reads were re-called with MiXCR into one record per CDR3 protein. The sample lists 450,000 to 550,000 distinct CDR3 sequences, roughly 5.3% occurring once. The V call is TRBV6-2 or TRBV6-3, the J call TRBJ2-3; D not certain. This sequence originates from a male donor with ankylosing spondylitis. Input material: blood, either unsorted or a sorted T cell fraction (not recorded which). CDR3 residues: CASRSSATDTQYF. DNA of the CDR3: TGTGCCAGCAGGTCCTCGGCCACAGATACGCAGTATTTT.